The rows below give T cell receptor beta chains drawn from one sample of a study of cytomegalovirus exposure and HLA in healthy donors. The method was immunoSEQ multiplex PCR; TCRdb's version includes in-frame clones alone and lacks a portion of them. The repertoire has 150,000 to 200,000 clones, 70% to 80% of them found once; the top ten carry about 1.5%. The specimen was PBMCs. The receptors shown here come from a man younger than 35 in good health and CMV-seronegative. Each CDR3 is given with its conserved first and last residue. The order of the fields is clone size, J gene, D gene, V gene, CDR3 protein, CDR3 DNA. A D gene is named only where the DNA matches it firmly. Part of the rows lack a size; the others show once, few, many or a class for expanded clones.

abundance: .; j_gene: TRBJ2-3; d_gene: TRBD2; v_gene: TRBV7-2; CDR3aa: CASSRSLSGGVTDTQYF; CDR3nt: TGTGCCAGCAGCCGAAGCTTAAGCGGGGGGGTGACAGATACGCAGTATTTT
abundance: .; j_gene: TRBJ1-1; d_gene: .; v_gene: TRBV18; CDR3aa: CASSHRGGLGEAFF; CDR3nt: TGTGCCAGCTCACACCGTGGAGGGTTGGGTGAAGCTTTCTTT
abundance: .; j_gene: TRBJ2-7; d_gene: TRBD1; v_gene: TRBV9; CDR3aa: CASSARDRASYEQYF; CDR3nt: TGTGCCAGCAGCGCCCGGGACAGGGCAAGCTACGAGCAGTACTTC
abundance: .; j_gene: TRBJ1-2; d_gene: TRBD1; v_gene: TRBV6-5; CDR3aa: CASSYSDRVYNGYTF; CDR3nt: TGTGCCAGCAGTTACTCCGACAGGGTCTACAATGGCTACACCTTC
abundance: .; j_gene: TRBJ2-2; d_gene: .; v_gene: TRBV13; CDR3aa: CASSPGQYYGELFF; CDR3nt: TGTGCCAGCAGCCCCGGACAGTATTACGGGGAGCTGTTTTTT
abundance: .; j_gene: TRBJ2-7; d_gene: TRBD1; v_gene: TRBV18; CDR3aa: CASSPRQGTYEQYF; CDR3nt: TGTGCCAGCTCACCCCGACAGGGCACCTACGAGCAGTACTTC
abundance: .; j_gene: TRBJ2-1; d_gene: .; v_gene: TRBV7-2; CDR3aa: CASSLQGVSYNEQFF; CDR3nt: TGTGCCAGCAGCTTACAGGGCGTCTCCTACAATGAGCAGTTCTTC
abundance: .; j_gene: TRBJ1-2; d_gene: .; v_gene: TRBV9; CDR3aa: CASSVVPGPSYGYTF; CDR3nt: TGTGCCAGCAGCGTAGTGCCAGGGCCTTCCTATGGCTACACCTTC
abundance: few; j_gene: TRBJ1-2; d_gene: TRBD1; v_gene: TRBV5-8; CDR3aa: CASSWQGAGGYTF; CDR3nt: TGTGCCAGCAGCTGGCAGGGGGCGGGAGGCTACACCTTC
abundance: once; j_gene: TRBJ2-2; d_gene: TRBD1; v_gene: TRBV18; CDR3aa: CASSLTGTVRTGELFF; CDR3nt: TGTGCCAGCTCACTTACCGGGACAGTACGTACCGGGGAGCTGTTTTTT
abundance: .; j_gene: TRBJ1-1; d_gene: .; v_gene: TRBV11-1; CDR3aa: CASSVTGNTEAFF; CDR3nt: TGTGCCAGCAGTGTGACGGGGAACACTGAAGCTTTCTTT
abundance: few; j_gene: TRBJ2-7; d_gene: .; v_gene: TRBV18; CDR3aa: CASSQAQGTYEQYF; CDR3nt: TGTGCCAGCTCACAGGCTCAGGGGACCTACGAGCAGTACTTC
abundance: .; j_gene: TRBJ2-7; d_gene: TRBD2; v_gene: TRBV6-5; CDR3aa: CASAAGGPPYEQYF; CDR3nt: TGTGCCAGCGCCGCGGGGGGCCCACCCTACGAGCAGTACTTC
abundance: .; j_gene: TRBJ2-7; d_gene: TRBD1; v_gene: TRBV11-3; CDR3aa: CASSFGTGAYEQYF; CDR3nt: TGTGCCAGCAGCTTTGGGACAGGGGCCTACGAGCAGTACTTC
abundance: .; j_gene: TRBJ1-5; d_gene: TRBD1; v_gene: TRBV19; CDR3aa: CASSDRINQPQHF; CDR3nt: TGTGCCAGCTCGGACAGGATAAATCAGCCCCAGCATTTT
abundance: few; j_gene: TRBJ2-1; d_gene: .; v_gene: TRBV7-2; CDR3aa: CASSSYLGGVFF; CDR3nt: TGTGCCAGCAGCTCCTACCTTGGAGGAGTATTCTTC
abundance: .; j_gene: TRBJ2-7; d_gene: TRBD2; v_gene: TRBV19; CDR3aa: CASRPSGRAAYEQYF; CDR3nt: TGTGCCAGTAGGCCAAGCGGGAGGGCCGCCTACGAGCAGTACTTC
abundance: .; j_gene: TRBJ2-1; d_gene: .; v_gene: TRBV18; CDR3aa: CASSPRVGDEQFF; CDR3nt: TGTGCCAGCTCACCACGGGTAGGGGATGAGCAGTTCTTC
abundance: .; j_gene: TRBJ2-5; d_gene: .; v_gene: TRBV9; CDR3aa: CASSVAPTGQETQYF; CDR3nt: TGTGCCAGCAGCGTAGCCCCGACAGGCCAAGAGACCCAGTACTTC
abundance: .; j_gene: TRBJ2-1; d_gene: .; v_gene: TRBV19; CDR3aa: CASSMWIAPDNEQFF; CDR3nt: TGTGCCAGTAGTATGTGGATAGCGCCAGACAATGAGCAGTTCTTC
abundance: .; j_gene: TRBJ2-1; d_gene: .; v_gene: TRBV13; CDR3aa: CASSFQGPNEQFF; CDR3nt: TGTGCCAGCAGCTTTCAGGGGCCCAATGAGCAGTTCTTC
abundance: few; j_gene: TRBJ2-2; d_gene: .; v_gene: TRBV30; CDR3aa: CAWSPDSTGELFF; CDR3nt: TGTGCCTGGAGTCCCGACAGCACCGGGGAGCTGTTTTTT
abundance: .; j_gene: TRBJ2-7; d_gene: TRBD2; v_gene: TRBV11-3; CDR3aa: CASSLDPGLAAYEQYF; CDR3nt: TGTGCCAGCAGCTTAGATCCGGGACTAGCGGCCTACGAGCAGTACTTC
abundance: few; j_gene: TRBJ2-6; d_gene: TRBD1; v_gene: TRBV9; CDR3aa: CASSVAPGGGGANVLTF; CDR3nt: TGTGCCAGCAGCGTAGCTCCAGGGGGCGGTGGGGCCAACGTCCTGACTTTC
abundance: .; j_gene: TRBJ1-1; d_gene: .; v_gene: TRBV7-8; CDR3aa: CASSPDRFGNTEAFF; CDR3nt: TGTGCCAGCAGCCCAGACAGGTTCGGGAACACTGAAGCTTTCTTT
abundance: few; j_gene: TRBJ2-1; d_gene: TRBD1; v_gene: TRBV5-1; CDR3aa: CASSPTGYDYNEQFF; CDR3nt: TGCGCCAGCAGCCCGACAGGGTATGACTACAATGAGCAGTTCTTC